The clone carrying this T cell receptor beta chain was seen only once. Its target is not known. The source of the sample is a study of T cell repertoires in ileal Crohn's disease. Study background: Every patient was operated on for stricturing (approximately 60%) or penetrating (approximately 40%) complications. Notes on the study in general: All patients with clonality above 26.8% had endoscopic recurrence. Active smokers at surgery had more clonal expansions than non-smokers. Sorted CD8 T cells held more high-frequency clones than CD4.

This CDR3 is built from 12 residues. Trimming stripped 5 bases from V and 8 bases from J, with 10 bases between. CDR1 and CDR2 from the germline V gene are LNHDA and SQIVND (reference sequence). Only in-frame clones appear in the TCRdb table, and some are missing; sequencing was by immunoSEQ multiplex PCR. Among more than 9,000 clones, roughly four fifths were seen once, and the ten largest hold 4.5%. This clonotype originated in an adult with Crohn's disease. Source material: ileal tissue. V usage is TRBV19 and J usage is TRBJ1-3, with D unresolved. CDR3 nucleotides: TGTGCCAGTAGTTTCTCGAGAGACACCATATATTTT. It yields the protein CASSFSRDTIYF.